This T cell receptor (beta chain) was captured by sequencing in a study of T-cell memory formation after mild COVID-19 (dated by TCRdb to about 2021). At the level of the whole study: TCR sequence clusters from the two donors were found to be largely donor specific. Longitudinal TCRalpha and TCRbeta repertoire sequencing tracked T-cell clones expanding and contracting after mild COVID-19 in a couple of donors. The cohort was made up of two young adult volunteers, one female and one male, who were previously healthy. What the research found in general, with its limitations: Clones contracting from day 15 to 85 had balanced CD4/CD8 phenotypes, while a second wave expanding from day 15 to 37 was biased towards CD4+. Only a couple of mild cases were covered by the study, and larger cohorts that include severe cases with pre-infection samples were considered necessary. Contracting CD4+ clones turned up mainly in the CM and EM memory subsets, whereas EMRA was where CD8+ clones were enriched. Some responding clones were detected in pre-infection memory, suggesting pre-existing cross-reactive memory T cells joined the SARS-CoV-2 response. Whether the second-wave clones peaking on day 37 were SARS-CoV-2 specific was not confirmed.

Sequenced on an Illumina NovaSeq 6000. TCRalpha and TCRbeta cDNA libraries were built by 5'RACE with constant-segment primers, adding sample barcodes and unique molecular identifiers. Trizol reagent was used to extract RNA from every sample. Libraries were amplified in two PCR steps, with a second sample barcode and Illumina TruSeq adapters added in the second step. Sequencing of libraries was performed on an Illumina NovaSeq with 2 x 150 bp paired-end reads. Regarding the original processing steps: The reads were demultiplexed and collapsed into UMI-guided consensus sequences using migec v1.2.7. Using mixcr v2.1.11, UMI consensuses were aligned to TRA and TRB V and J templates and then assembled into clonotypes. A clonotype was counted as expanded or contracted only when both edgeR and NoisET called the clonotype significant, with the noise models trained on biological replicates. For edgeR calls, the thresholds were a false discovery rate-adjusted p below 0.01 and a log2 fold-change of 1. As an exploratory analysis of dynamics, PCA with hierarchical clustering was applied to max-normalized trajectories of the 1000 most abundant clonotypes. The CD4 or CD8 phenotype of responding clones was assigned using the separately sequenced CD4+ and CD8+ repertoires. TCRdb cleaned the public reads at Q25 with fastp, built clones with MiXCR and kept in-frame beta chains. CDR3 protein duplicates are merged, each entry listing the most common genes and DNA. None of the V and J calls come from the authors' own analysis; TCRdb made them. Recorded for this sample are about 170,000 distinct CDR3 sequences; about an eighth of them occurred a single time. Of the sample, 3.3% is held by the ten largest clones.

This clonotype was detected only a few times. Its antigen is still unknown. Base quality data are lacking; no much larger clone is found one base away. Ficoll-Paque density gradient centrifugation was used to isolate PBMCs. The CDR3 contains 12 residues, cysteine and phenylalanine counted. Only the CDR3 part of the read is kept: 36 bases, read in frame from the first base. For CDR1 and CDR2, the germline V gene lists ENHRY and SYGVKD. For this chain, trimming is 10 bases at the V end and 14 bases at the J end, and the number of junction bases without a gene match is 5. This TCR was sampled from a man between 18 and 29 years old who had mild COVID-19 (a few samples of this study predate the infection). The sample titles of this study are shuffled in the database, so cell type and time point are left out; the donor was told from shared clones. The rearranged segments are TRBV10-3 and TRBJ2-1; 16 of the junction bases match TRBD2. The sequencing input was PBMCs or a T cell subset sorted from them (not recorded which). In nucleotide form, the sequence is TGTGCCACGGGACTAGCGGGGGGGGAAAAGTTCTTC. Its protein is CATGLAGGEKFF.